This TCR beta chain was identified during a study of T cell repertoires in cytomegalovirus infection. Across the whole study: Based on public TCR beta signatures, there were indications of CMV infection and of a matching HLA type.

The study, taken as a whole, reports: The ex vivo response was dominated by HLA-C-restricted CMV-specific TCR beta clonotypes.

This clonotype showed up many times. The antigen remains unidentified. TCRdb processed the reads anew with MiXCR; each CDR3 protein has one entry. The profile shows about 300,000 distinct CDR3 sequences, 9.6% of them singletons. This sequence originates from a human donor in good health (CMV status not recorded). Some clones in this sample may be carry-over from other donors' samples. Sequencing used PBMCs.

CDR3 protein: CASSVRGGFTGELFF. The CDR3 DNA is TGTGCCAGCAGCGTACGGGGGGGGTTCACCGGGGAGCTGTTTTTT. The chain couples TRBV7-2 to TRBJ2-2; 8 positions match TRBD2. V gave up 5 bases and J gave up 4 bases; unmatched junction bases: 6. This CDR3 has 15 residues. Per the germline V gene, CDR1 is SGHTA and CDR2 is FQGNSA.